The rows below give T cell receptor beta chains drawn from one sample of a study of coeliac disease. Sequenced by immunoSEQ multiplex PCR; TCRdb stores in-frame clones only, minus some. The sample lists thousands of clones; around 62% were seen once. Sequencing was performed on lamina propria lymphocytes from the gut. These TCRs come from a woman younger than 30 with active celiac disease. CDR3s include the opening cysteine and the closing phenylalanine or tryptophan. The order of the fields is clone size, V gene, CDR3 length, J gene, D gene, CDR3 protein, CDR3 DNA. A D gene is named only where the DNA matches it firmly. A clone size is listed for some rows: how often the clone was seen (once, few, many), or a class if it is expanded.

clone_size: few
v_call: TRBV9
cdr3_length: 13
j_call: TRBJ1-2
d_call: NA
cdr3_aa: CASSVSTGYGYTF
cdr3_nt: TGTGCCAGCAGCGTCTCTACAGGCTATGGCTACACCTTC

clone_size: NA
v_call: TRBV21-1
cdr3_length: 19
j_call: TRBJ1-5
d_call: NA
cdr3_aa: CASSKAGQGALDSNQPQHF
cdr3_nt: TGTGCCAGCAGCAAAGCGGGACAGGGGGCCTTGGATAGCAATCAGCCCCAGCATTTT

clone_size: NA
v_call: TRBV9
cdr3_length: 16
j_call: TRBJ2-3
d_call: TRBD2
cdr3_aa: CASSVLGLTSTDTQYF
cdr3_nt: TGTGCCAGCAGCGTACTGGGACTAACCAGCACAGATACGCAGTATTTT

clone_size: NA
v_call: TRBV18
cdr3_length: 14
j_call: TRBJ2-7
d_call: TRBD1
cdr3_aa: CASSPWDRGHEQYF
cdr3_nt: TGTGCCAGCTCACCCTGGGACAGGGGGCACGAGCAGTACTTC

clone_size: once
v_call: TRBV5-1
cdr3_length: 16
j_call: TRBJ2-7
d_call: TRBD2
cdr3_aa: CASSLSTAGDPHEQYF
cdr3_nt: TGCGCCAGCAGCTTGTCAACAGCGGGAGATCCCCACGAGCAGTACTTC

clone_size: NA
v_call: TRBV4-1
cdr3_length: 13
j_call: TRBJ2-7
d_call: NA
cdr3_aa: CASSQNADYEQYF
cdr3_nt: TGCGCCAGCAGCCAAAACGCGGACTACGAGCAGTACTTC

clone_size: NA
v_call: TRBV5-6
cdr3_length: 13
j_call: TRBJ2-3
d_call: NA
cdr3_aa: CASSLLGTDTQYF
cdr3_nt: TGTGCCAGCAGCCTGCTAGGTACAGATACGCAGTATTTT

clone_size: NA
v_call: TRBV20-1
cdr3_length: 11
j_call: TRBJ2-7
d_call: NA
cdr3_aa: CSAQGNYEQYF
cdr3_nt: TGCAGTGCGCAGGGAAACTACGAGCAGTACTTC

clone_size: NA
v_call: TRBV6-5
cdr3_length: 14
j_call: TRBJ1-4
d_call: TRBD1
cdr3_aa: CASRHRGVPEKLFF
cdr3_nt: TGTGCCAGCAGACACAGGGGCGTGCCTGAAAAACTGTTTTTT

clone_size: NA
v_call: TRBV12-5
cdr3_length: 16
j_call: TRBJ2-1
d_call: NA
cdr3_aa: CASGLSTRPYTWEQFF
cdr3_nt: TGTGCTAGTGGTTTGTCCACCCGTCCGTATACATGGGAGCAGTTCTTC

clone_size: NA
v_call: TRBV30
cdr3_length: 14
j_call: TRBJ2-7
d_call: TRBD2
cdr3_aa: CAWAPTGGRLAGAF
cdr3_nt: TGTGCCTGGGCCCCAACCGGGGGTCGACTAGCGGGAGCGTTC

clone_size: NA
v_call: TRBV7-6
cdr3_length: 17
j_call: TRBJ1-1
d_call: NA
cdr3_aa: CASSLNRPGSMNTEAFF
cdr3_nt: TGTGCCAGCAGCTTAAACCGGCCAGGTTCTATGAACACTGAAGCTTTCTTT

clone_size: few
v_call: TRBV7-9
cdr3_length: 15
j_call: TRBJ2-5
d_call: NA
cdr3_aa: CASSLVGGIGETQYF
cdr3_nt: TGTGCCAGCAGCTTAGTTGGGGGGATAGGAGAGACCCAGTACTTC

clone_size: NA
v_call: TRBV9
cdr3_length: 15
j_call: TRBJ2-3
d_call: TRBD2
cdr3_aa: CASSPAGGSTDTQYF
cdr3_nt: TGTGCCAGCAGCCCAGCGGGGGGGAGCACAGATACGCAGTATTTT

clone_size: NA
v_call: TRBV13
cdr3_length: 15
j_call: TRBJ2-3
d_call: NA
cdr3_aa: CASSPITGRTDTQYF
cdr3_nt: TGTGCCAGCAGCCCCATAACAGGACGCACAGATACGCAGTATTTT

clone_size: once
v_call: TRBV6-5
cdr3_length: 15
j_call: TRBJ1-1
d_call: NA
cdr3_aa: CASKVYGYGGTEAFF
cdr3_nt: TGTGCCAGCAAGGTCTACGGATACGGGGGCACTGAAGCTTTCTTT

clone_size: NA
v_call: TRBV13
cdr3_length: 14
j_call: TRBJ1-1
d_call: NA
cdr3_aa: CASRPQGRNTEAFF
cdr3_nt: TGTGCCAGCAGGCCACAGGGCCGGAACACTGAAGCTTTCTTT

clone_size: NA
v_call: TRBV19
cdr3_length: 16
j_call: TRBJ2-1
d_call: TRBD1
cdr3_aa: CASSIGDRVGWDEQFF
cdr3_nt: TGTGCCAGTAGTATAGGCGACAGGGTGGGGTGGGATGAGCAGTTCTTC

clone_size: NA
v_call: TRBV11-3
cdr3_length: 12
j_call: TRBJ2-7
d_call: NA
cdr3_aa: CASSDRGGEQYF
cdr3_nt: TGTGCCAGCAGCGACCGCGGAGGCGAGCAGTACTTC

clone_size: few
v_call: TRBV19
cdr3_length: 15
j_call: TRBJ2-6
d_call: NA
cdr3_aa: CASSMWGDGANVLTF
cdr3_nt: TGTGCCAGTAGTATGTGGGGAGATGGGGCCAACGTCCTGACTTTC

clone_size: NA
v_call: TRBV4-2
cdr3_length: 18
j_call: TRBJ2-3
d_call: TRBD2
cdr3_aa: CASSLGLAGAPSTDTQYF
cdr3_nt: TGTGCCAGCAGCCTTGGACTAGCGGGGGCCCCTAGCACAGATACGCAGTATTTT

clone_size: NA
v_call: TRBV5-1
cdr3_length: 16
j_call: TRBJ2-7
d_call: TRBD1
cdr3_aa: CASSLWQGAISYEQYF
cdr3_nt: TGCGCCAGCAGCTTGTGGCAGGGGGCAATCTCCTACGAGCAGTACTTC

clone_size: NA
v_call: TRBV5-1
cdr3_length: 14
j_call: TRBJ1-1
d_call: NA
cdr3_aa: CASSLGQGLTEAFF
cdr3_nt: TGCGCCAGCAGCTTGGGGCAGGGCTTGACTGAAGCTTTCTTT

clone_size: NA
v_call: TRBV6-6
cdr3_length: 15
j_call: TRBJ2-7
d_call: NA
cdr3_aa: CASSYGKQDEYEQYF
cdr3_nt: TGTGCCAGCAGTTACGGTAAACAGGATGAATACGAGCAGTACTTC

clone_size: NA
v_call: TRBV6-1
cdr3_length: 15
j_call: TRBJ2-3
d_call: TRBD2
cdr3_aa: CASSNSGSWTDTQYF
cdr3_nt: TGTGCCAGCAGTAATAGCGGGAGTTGGACAGATACGCAGTATTTT

clone_size: NA
v_call: TRBV4-1
cdr3_length: 22
j_call: TRBJ2-7
d_call: NA
cdr3_aa: CASSQDFQGFFGYGTLLYEQYF
cdr3_nt: TGCGCCAGCAGCCAAGATTTCCAGGGATTCTTTGGTTACGGGACACTACTCTACGAGCAGTACTTC

clone_size: NA
v_call: TRBV27
cdr3_length: 15
j_call: TRBJ2-1
d_call: NA
cdr3_aa: CASSLARLHYNEQFF
cdr3_nt: TGTGCCAGCAGTTTAGCCCGACTCCACTACAATGAGCAGTTCTTC

clone_size: NA
v_call: TRBV19
cdr3_length: 14
j_call: TRBJ1-2
d_call: TRBD1
cdr3_aa: CASSTQGANYGYTF
cdr3_nt: TGTGCCAGTAGTACGCAGGGGGCCAACTATGGCTACACCTTC

clone_size: few
v_call: TRBV7-8
cdr3_length: 15
j_call: TRBJ2-7
d_call: TRBD2
cdr3_aa: CASSLGGGADYEQYF
cdr3_nt: TGTGCCAGCAGCTTAGGGGGAGGGGCCGACTACGAGCAGTACTTC

clone_size: NA
v_call: TRBV7-2
cdr3_length: 12
j_call: TRBJ1-2
d_call: NA
cdr3_aa: CASSPGTLGYTF
cdr3_nt: TGTGCCAGCAGCCCGGGGACACTAGGCTACACCTTC

clone_size: NA
v_call: TRBV2
cdr3_length: 17
j_call: TRBJ1-1
d_call: TRBD1
cdr3_aa: CASSESNDRGMRTEAFF
cdr3_nt: TGTGCCAGCAGTGAATCTAATGACAGGGGAATGCGGACTGAAGCTTTCTTT

clone_size: NA
v_call: TRBV23-1
cdr3_length: 16
j_call: TRBJ2-5
d_call: NA
cdr3_aa: CASSQSAGTDTETQYF
cdr3_nt: TGCGCCAGCAGTCAATCAGCTGGGACTGACACGGAGACCCAGTACTTC

clone_size: NA
v_call: TRBV5-6
cdr3_length: 15
j_call: TRBJ2-2
d_call: TRBD2
cdr3_aa: CASSLAGGPLGGLFF
cdr3_nt: TGTGCCAGCAGCTTGGCGGGGGGGCCCTTAGGTGGGCTGTTTTTT

clone_size: NA
v_call: TRBV5-6
cdr3_length: 16
j_call: TRBJ1-2
d_call: NA
cdr3_aa: CASSLVGDRRGSGYTF
cdr3_nt: TGTGCCAGCAGCTTGGTGGGGGACCGGCGCGGGAGCGGCTACACCTTC

clone_size: few
v_call: TRBV15
cdr3_length: 15
j_call: TRBJ2-7
d_call: NA
cdr3_aa: CATSRDRGGTYEQYF
cdr3_nt: TGTGCCACCAGCAGAGACCGTGGGGGGACCTACGAGCAGTACTTC

clone_size: NA
v_call: TRBV7-9
cdr3_length: 13
j_call: TRBJ1-1
d_call: NA
cdr3_aa: CASSQQGNTEAFF
cdr3_nt: TGTGCCAGCAGTCAACAGGGGAACACTGAAGCTTTCTTT

clone_size: few
v_call: TRBV11-2
cdr3_length: 13
j_call: TRBJ1-2
d_call: TRBD1
cdr3_aa: CASTTTGGNGYTF
cdr3_nt: TGTGCCAGCACCACTACAGGGGGCAATGGCTACACCTTC

clone_size: NA
v_call: TRBV10-1
cdr3_length: 21
j_call: TRBJ2-2
d_call: TRBD2
cdr3_aa: CASSPTRMGLAGGPNTGELFF
cdr3_nt: TGCGCCAGCAGTCCGACAAGAATGGGACTAGCGGGAGGCCCGAACACCGGGGAGCTGTTTTTT

clone_size: NA
v_call: TRBV7-9
cdr3_length: 13
j_call: TRBJ1-6
d_call: NA
cdr3_aa: CASSFGDNSPLHF
cdr3_nt: TGTGCCAGCAGCTTCGGAGATAATTCACCCCTCCACTTT

clone_size: NA
v_call: TRBV19
cdr3_length: 15
j_call: TRBJ1-1
d_call: NA
cdr3_aa: CAASSIPDMNTEAFF
cdr3_nt: TGTGCCGCCAGTAGTATCCCGGACATGAACACTGAAGCTTTCTTT

clone_size: NA
v_call: TRBV29-1
cdr3_length: 14
j_call: TRBJ1-1
d_call: NA
cdr3_aa: CSVEVAAMNTEAFF
cdr3_nt: TGCAGCGTTGAAGTCGCAGCGATGAACACTGAAGCTTTCTTT

clone_size: NA
v_call: TRBV5-1
cdr3_length: 15
j_call: TRBJ2-2
d_call: NA
cdr3_aa: CASSLADSQTGELFF
cdr3_nt: TGCGCCAGCAGCTTGGCGGACAGCCAAACCGGGGAGCTGTTTTTT

clone_size: NA
v_call: TRBV15
cdr3_length: 15
j_call: TRBJ1-2
d_call: TRBD1
cdr3_aa: CATSREYRGSGGYTF
cdr3_nt: TGTGCCACCAGCAGAGAGTACAGGGGATCGGGTGGCTACACCTTC

clone_size: NA
v_call: TRBV6-1
cdr3_length: 13
j_call: TRBJ1-2
d_call: NA
cdr3_aa: CASSEGHYYGYTF
cdr3_nt: TGTGCCAGCAGTGAGGGACACTACTATGGCTACACCTTC

clone_size: few
v_call: TRBV5-4
cdr3_length: 14
j_call: TRBJ1-1
d_call: NA
cdr3_aa: CASSFQGMNTEAFF
cdr3_nt: TGTGCCAGCAGCTTTCAGGGGATGAACACTGAAGCTTTCTTT

clone_size: few
v_call: TRBV12-5
cdr3_length: 14
j_call: TRBJ2-5
d_call: TRBD2
cdr3_aa: CASGRGGEQETQYF
cdr3_nt: TGTGCTAGTGGTCGGGGGGGTGAGCAGGAGACCCAGTACTTC

clone_size: NA
v_call: TRBV6-1
cdr3_length: 14
j_call: TRBJ2-7
d_call: TRBD1
cdr3_aa: CASRDPFGTDEQYF
cdr3_nt: TGTGCCAGCAGAGACCCCTTCGGGACAGACGAGCAGTACTTC

clone_size: NA
v_call: TRBV27
cdr3_length: 14
j_call: TRBJ2-7
d_call: NA
cdr3_aa: CASSLQGTTYEQYF
cdr3_nt: TGTGCCAGCAGTTTACAGGGAACGACATACGAGCAGTACTTC